This T cell receptor (beta chain) was sequenced during a study of vaccination and CD4 T cells after COVID-19. Whole-study context: Collection of post-vaccine samples followed dose two by a median 72 days, spanning a range of 14 to 241.

For this clonotype: Antigen: not known.

Treatment indicated: roughly 11-day PBMC culture with coronavirus spike peptide pools or control peptides (ViraFEST assay). TCR sequencing followed the expansion of antigen-specific T cells with peptide pools in ViraFEST. V was clipped by 4 bases and J by 6 bases; unmatched bases: 4. Germline lookup yields CDR1 SNHLY and CDR2 FYNNEI. The CDR3 consists of 15 residues. An Oncomine TCR Beta short-read assay was used to sequence the DNA from cultured CD4+ T cells. It was cultured CD4+ T cells from which genomic DNA was extracted. TCRdb re-analysed the PCR reads in MiXCR, keeping a single row per CDR3 protein. The table has over 20,000 distinct CDR3 sequences, around two fifths seen once.

The rearrangement links TRBV2 to TRBJ1-5, with 12 bases aligning to TRBD1. Sequencing was performed on CD4+ T cells from blood, cultured in vitro. The sequence was collected from a human donor who had recovered from COVID-19. The CDR3 is CASSGDRGQGQPQHF. The CDR3 nucleotides read TGTGCCAGCAGTGGGGACAGGGGGCAGGGTCAGCCCCAGCATTTT. Full variable domain (outside the CDR3, taken from reference TRBV2 and TRBJ1-5): EPEVTQTPSHQVTQMGQEVILRCVPISNHLYFYWYRQILGQKVEFLVSFYNNEISEKSEIFDDQFSVERPDGSNFTLKIRSTKLEDSAMYFCASSGDRGQGQPQHFGDGTRLSIL.